The 2 T cell receptor beta chains reported below all come from one sample, sequenced in a study of CD8 T cells in ankylosing spondylitis. One entry per CDR3 protein, called by TCRdb with MiXCR from the 5' RACE reads. This sample has roughly 150,000 distinct CDR3 sequences, with around 32% found just once. Sequenced input: synovial fluid, either unsorted or a sorted T cell fraction (not recorded which). These receptors were taken from a male donor with ankylosing spondylitis.

This clonotype has only a few counts. The rearrangement links TRBV7-8 to TRBJ2-1, with 9 bases lining up with TRBD2. CDR1 and CDR2 (germline): SGHVS, FQNEAQ. CDR3 length: 17 residues. The V and J ends lost 4 bases and 8 bases, in that order; junction bases with no gene match: 15. The CDR3 protein is CASSSLLVAGAPDEQFF. The DNA for the CDR3 is TGTGCCAGCAGCTCCCTCCTAGTAGCGGGAGCGCCAGATGAGCAGTTCTTC.

V usage is TRBV30 and J usage is TRBJ1-1; possibly TRBD1 for D (5 bases). The CDR3 runs 14 residues. With 5 bases removed from V and 0 bases from J, the gap between germline ends came to 13 bases. From germline, CDR1 is GTSNPN and CDR2 SVGIG (reference sequence). Written as DNA, the CDR3 is TGTGCCTGGGGACGAAGGGGCCTGAACACTGAAGCTTTCTTT. Residues: CAWGRRGLNTEAFF.